Only a few counts were recorded for the clone carrying this T cell receptor (beta chain). No antigen is known for it. TCRdb independently ran MiXCR on the 5' RACE reads; one entry per CDR3 protein. The repertoire holds approximately 260,000 distinct CDR3 sequences, around 16% seen once, with 22% in the top ten. Trimming left V 0 bases short and J 13 bases short, with 7 bases between. The CDR3 spans 12 residues. The V gene's germline CDR1 is LGHNA and CDR2 YSLEER. These data are taken from a study of T-cell memory formation after mild COVID-19. Study-wide findings and caveats: There were some responding clones in pre-infection memory, which suggested that cross-reactive memory had joined. Chiefly within CM and EM were the contracting CD4+ clones; CD8+ ones were within EMRA.

The sequence derives from a man aged 18 to 29 who had mild COVID-19 (a few samples of this study predate the infection). Cell type and time point are not known. The chain has TRBV4-3 and TRBJ1-6; D remains unclear. The sample comprised PBMCs or a T cell subset sorted from them (not recorded which). CDR3 sequence (DNA): TGCGCCAGCAGCCAAGATGGTCCCCCCCTCCACTTT. Translation: CASSQDGPPLHF.